This T cell receptor beta chain emerged from a study of blood T cell repertoires in COVID-19. About the research overall: Collection of acute and convalescent COVID-19 samples took place in the United States, Italy and Spain. T cells, B-cell-depleted T cells, or PBMCs provided the cDNA or gDNA that served as material.

Original analysis: Using reference gene primer amplification, nucleated cell counts were estimated. Assay used: immunoSEQ multiplex PCR; TCRdb lists only in-frame clones, some missing. D and trimming come from the DNA, and the V and J calls and clone size come from that table. The sample comprises hundreds of thousands of clones, around 87% of which are singletons, and 1% to 1.5% rests with the top ten. Germline values: CDR1 SGHNT, CDR2 YYREEE (reference sequence). V lost 6 bases and J lost 10; bases outside the gene matches: 18. The CDR3 runs 15 residues. The genes are TRBV5-4 and TRBJ1-2, with 7 nucleotides matching TRBD1. The source material was peripheral blood. The receptor was isolated from a man in his 70s with acute or convalescent COVID-19. This chain's CDR3 is CASTKTSTGTVLYTF. The DNA for the CDR3 is TGTGCCAGCACCAAAACCTCGACCGGGACAGTCCTCTACACCTTC.